These 9 T cell receptor beta chains were all obtained from the same sample, sequenced in a study of blood T cell repertoires in COVID-19. Method: immunoSEQ multiplex PCR; TCRdb's copy keeps in-frame clones and lacks some. The data hold some 200,000 clones, with roughly 85% observed a single time. The source material was peripheral blood. These receptors originate from an older woman with acute or convalescent COVID-19.

V gene TRBV5-6 combines with J gene TRBJ1-1, with TRBD1 matching 8 bases. Per germline, CDR1 SGHDT and CDR2 YYEEEE. The CDR3 sequence is 14 residues long. Germline trimming cut 3 bases from V and 2 bases from J; bases unmatched to any gene: 3. The CDR3 DNA follows: TGTGCCAGCAGCTCGGGACAGGCTAACACTGAAGCTTTCTTT. This translates into CASSSGQANTEAFF.

Here the CDR3 DNA reads TGTGCCAGCAGCTTAGAGTCAGGGAATAATCAGCCCCAGCATTTT. It encodes CASSLESGNNQPQHF. The rearrangement joins TRBV7-9 to TRBJ1-5; D possibly corresponds to TRBD1 (5 bases). Trimming took off 1 base at V and 4 bases at J, with 11 bases between the two ends. CDR1 is SEHNR, CDR2 FQNEAQ, per germline (reference sequence). The CDR3 has 15 residues.

There are many counts of this clone. The chain is built from TRBV9 and TRBJ2-3, with 7 bases fitting TRBD2. J was trimmed by 2 bases and V by 4 bases; bases with no gene match: 10. The CDR3 has 16 residues. Germline-derived CDR1 and CDR2 are SGDLS and YYNGEE. The CDR3 is CASSTPLAESTDTQYF. In nucleotides, the CDR3 is TGTGCCAGCAGCACGCCCCTAGCGGAGTCCACAGATACGCAGTATTTT.

The chain is built from TRBV7-2 and TRBJ1-1; D perhaps matches TRBD1 (6 bases). V dropped 0 bases and J dropped 5 bases, with 13 bases sitting between them. The CDR3 contains 15 residues. Germline assignment: CDR1 SGHTA and CDR2 FQGNSA. The CDR3 DNA reads TGTGCCAGCAGCTTAGCCCTAGGGAGGGGGACTGAAGCTTTCTTT. Its protein product is CASSLALGRGTEAFF. Looking up the rest from reference TRBV7-2 and TRBJ1-1 gives the full variable domain: GAGVSQSPSNKVTEKGKDVELRCDPISGHTALYWYRQSLGQGLEFLIYFQGNSAPDKSGLPSDRFSAERTGGSVSTLTIQRTQQEDSAVYLCASSLALGRGTEAFFGQGTRLTVV.

The chain has TRBV12-3 or TRBV12-4 and TRBJ1-2; D not resolved. The CDR3 is 13 amino acids. V shed 4 bases and J shed 7 bases, with 13 bases lying between them. Here the CDR3 reads CASSSNYNPGYTF. DNA for the CDR3: TGTGCCAGCAGTTCGAACTATAATCCTGGCTACACCTTC.

The chain combines TRBV27 with TRBJ2-1, with 13 positions matching TRBD2. This CDR3 region has 15 residues. Germline loops: CDR1 MNHEY, CDR2 SMNVEV (reference sequence). With 3 bases clipped from V and 9 bases from J, the junction kept 5 bases outside the gene matches. The DNA for the CDR3 is TGTGCCAGCAGTTTTTGGACTAGCGGGAGAGGTGAGCAGTTCTTC. Translated, it gives CASSFWTSGRGEQFF.

The chain has TRBV6-5 and TRBJ2-7; D unresolved. The CDR3 spans 14 residues. Trimming removed 2 bases from V and 0 bases from J, with 8 bases in between. In germline, CDR1 is MNHEY, CDR2 SVGAGI. The CDR3 bases are TGTGCCAGCAGTTACAACCCTAGCTCCTACGAGCAGTACTTC. Protein product: CASSYNPSSYEQYF.

This clone was counted only a few times. One end of the junction fails to match germline, which may point to a read error. The J gene is TRBJ1-2, the V gene TRBV6-6; 9 bases map to TRBD1. The CDR3 contains 11 residues. CDR1 MNHNY and CDR2 SVGAGI come from the germline V gene (reference sequence). The CDR3 region is CASSYMGQGSF. CDR3 DNA: TGTGCCAGCAGTTACATGGGACAGGGCTCCTTC.

This clone is labeled medium-sized. The chain has TRBV2 and TRBJ2-7, with 8 bases that match TRBD1. CDR3 length: 15 residues. In germline, CDR1 is SNHLY, CDR2 FYNNEI. V lost 5 bases and J lost 6; bases outside the gene matches: 12. Here the CDR3 DNA reads TGTGCCAGCAGTACGGGACAGGTTCAACCAGGCGAGCAGTACTTC. Amino acid sequence: CASSTGQVQPGEQYF.